The next 25 T cell receptor beta chains were all read from a single sample in a study of T and B cells in COVID-19 patients (dated by TCRdb to the early 2020s). TRB repertoires were amplified from 250-500 ng of genomic DNA extracted from blood. Sequencing was performed on an Illumina MiSeq. TRB rearrangements were amplified by multiplex PCR with BIOMED2 TRB-A/B primer pools. TCRdb trimmed public reads at Q25 via fastp, called clones via MiXCR and kept in-frame beta chains. Each CDR3 protein appears once, grouped with its most common genes and DNA. Recorded for this sample are around 1,200 distinct CDR3 sequences; 21% of them occurred a single time. The top ten constitute roughly 15% of the sample. Sequenced input: blood. The receptors here all came from a human donor with active COVID-19.

CDR3 amino acids: CSSNPAGRDQNIQYF. The CDR3 bases are TGTTCTAGTAATCCAGCGGGACGAGACCAAAACATTCAGTACTTC. The rearrangement links TRBV19 to TRBJ2-4, with 7 bases that match TRBD2. Looked up from germline, CDR1 is LNHDA and CDR2 is SQIVND (reference sequence). The CDR3 runs 15 residues.

This clonotype is medium-sized. This chain connects TRBV6-2 or TRBV6-3 to TRBJ2-7; no clear D gene. CDR1 is MNHEY and CDR2 is SVGEGT in the germline V gene. V lost 0 bases to trimming and J lost 2 bases, with 8 bases between them. The CDR3 is made up of 14 amino acids. The CDR3 coding sequence is TGTGCCAGCAGTTACTCGGGCAGAACCTACGAGCAGTACTTC. Translation gives CASSYSGRTYEQYF.

About this clonotype: A much larger clone differs by one base, so this may be a read error. The chain links TRBV7-2 to TRBJ2-3; TRBD2 matches at 8 bases. Germline V gene lookup returns CDR1 SGHTA and CDR2 FQGNSA. There are 17 residues in the CDR3. CDR3 in DNA: TGTGCCAGCAGCTTAGCCGGGTTGACGGGGGGGTCAGATACGCAGAATTTT. Protein product: CASSLAGLTGGSDTQNF.

Within the sample, this clonotype is medium-sized. The CDR3 here is CAISPGQLLATNEKLFF. CDR3 nucleotide sequence: TGTGCCATCAGCCCGGGACAGCTACTGGCAACTAATGAAAAACTGTTTTTT. The genes are TRBV10-3 and TRBJ1-4; 7 bases map to TRBD1. Germline lookup yields CDR1 ENHRY and CDR2 SYGVKD. The CDR3 spans 17 residues. Trimming at V came to 6 bases and at J to 0 bases, leaving 10 bases not matched to a gene.

This clonotype is deemed large. The rearrangement joins TRBV15 to TRBJ2-1; no clear D gene. The CDR3 extends over 15 amino acids. CDR1 is LNHNV, CDR2 YYDKDF, per germline (reference sequence). The V end was cut by 5 bases, the J end by 6 bases, with 17 bases between. CDR3 amino acids: CATSSPGPRTNEQFF. DNA for the CDR3: TGTGCCACCAGCTCCCCCGGGCCCCGGACCAATGAGCAGTTCTTC. The full variable domain, completed using reference TRBV15 and TRBJ2-1, is DAMVIQNPRYQVTQFGKPVTLSCSQTLNHNVMYWYQQKSSQAPKLLFHYYDKDFNNEADTPDNFQSRRPNTSFCFLDIRSPGLGDTAMYLCATSSPGPRTNEQFFGPGTRLTVL.

This clonotype is medium-sized by share. The rearrangement links TRBV12-3 or TRBV12-4 to TRBJ2-1, with D perhaps TRBD1 (6 bases). The CDR3 spans 14 residues. V shed 8 bases and J shed 15 bases, with 26 bases lying between them. The DNA of the CDR3 is TGTGCCAGCGGGGTCGATTTCTTAGACAGGTCACCGTTCTTC. Translating gives CASGVDFLDRSPFF.

The gene calls are TRBV4-3 and TRBJ1-2; D possibly corresponds to TRBD1 (6 bases). This CDR3 region has 14 residues. The ends were cut back, 0 bases at V and 8 bases at J, with 13 bases in the middle. CDR1 is LGHNA, CDR2 YSLEER, per germline. The CDR3, as DNA: TGCGCCAGCAGCCAAGACTGGGGGGCAAGCGGCTACACCTTC. Its protein is CASSQDWGASGYTF.

In its sample, this clonotype ranks as medium-sized. The rearrangement links TRBV27 to TRBJ1-1, with unresolved D. Deletions cut 6 bases from V and 1 base from J, with 12 bases between. The CDR3 extends over 14 amino acids. Germline V gives CDR1 MNHEY, CDR2 SMNVEV (reference sequence). CDR3 loop: CASRIGPRNTEAFF. The CDR3 nucleotides are TGTGCCAGCAGAATAGGACCGCGGAACACTGAAGCTTTCTTT.

This clonotype is categorized as medium-sized. V and J are TRBV24-1 and TRBJ2-3, with a possible D match to TRBD2 (6 bases). V was pared by 1 base and J by 2 bases, with 9 bases between. The CDR3 runs 15 residues. Germline CDR1 reads KGHDR; CDR2 reads SFDVKD. CDR3 nucleotide sequence: TGTGCCACCAGTGATTTAAGGACTACCACAGATACGCAGTATTTT. As protein: CATSDLRTTTDTQYF.

The chain is built from TRBV19 and TRBJ2-6; TRBD1 matches 9 bases. The germline V gene has CDR1 LNHDA and CDR2 SQIVND (reference sequence). V was clipped by 3 bases and J by 0 bases; unmatched bases: 9. The CDR3 consists of 19 residues. The CDR3 region has the DNA TGTGCCAGTAGTATGGTCCCGGGACAGGGTATCTCTGGGGCCAACGTCCTGACTTTC. It specifies CASSMVPGQGISGANVLTF.

This clonotype rates as medium-sized (0.01 to 0.1%). J is TRBJ2-7 and V is TRBV28, with D hard to call. Germline V gene data show CDR1 as MDHEN and CDR2 as SYDVKM. The CDR3 contains 13 residues. V dropped 6 bases and J dropped 5 bases, with 14 bases sitting between them. The CDR3 loop reads CASRDPWGDEQYF. The CDR3 bases are TGTGCCAGCAGGGACCCCTGGGGTGACGAGCAGTACTTC.

This clonotype is large by share. This rearrangement joins TRBV7-2 to TRBJ2-3; 9 bases agree with TRBD2. CDR1 and CDR2 from the germline V gene are SGHTA and FQGNSA. The junction had 6 bases not matched to a gene; V was cut back by 3 bases and J by 2 bases. The CDR3 contains 16 residues. The CDR3 nucleotides are TGTGCCAGCAGCTTTGCGGCGGGAGGGCCCACAGATACGCAGTATTTT. Its translation is CASSFAAGGPTDTQYF.

The CDR3 nucleotides read TGTGCCAGCAGTTTAGCTAGCAGCTTTGGGGGGGAGACCCAGTACTTC. Residues: CASSLASSFGGETQYF. The chain combines TRBV28 with TRBJ2-5; D possibly corresponds to TRBD2 (6 bases). Trimming left V 2 bases short and J 5 bases short, with 18 bases between. CDR1 is MDHEN, CDR2 SYDVKM, per germline. The CDR3 length is 16 residues.

This clonotype is large (0.1 to 1%). The chain links TRBV7-6 to TRBJ2-3; TRBD1 matches at 7 bases. V shed 1 base, J shed 4 bases, and the junction held 17 bases outside the gene matches. The CDR3 runs 19 residues. Per the germline V gene, CDR1 is SGHVS and CDR2 is FNYEAQ. CDR3 region: CASSLGGGNAGPRSDTQYF. In DNA form, the CDR3 reads TGTGCCAGCAGCTTAGGAGGGGGCAACGCGGGCCCACGATCAGATACGCAGTATTTT.

This clonotype qualifies as medium-sized (0.01 to 0.1%). The V gene is TRBV6-2 or TRBV6-3, the J gene TRBJ1-4; D possibly corresponds to TRBD1 (6 bases). The V end was cut by 6 bases, the J end by 4 bases, with 15 bases between. CDR3 size: 15 residues. Germline CDR1 and CDR2: MNHEY and SVGEGT. The CDR3 loop is CASSIPGQINEKLFF. For the CDR3, the DNA is TGTGCCAGCAGCATCCCCGGACAGATTAATGAAAAACTGTTTTTT.

This clonotype qualifies as medium-sized (0.01 to 0.1%). The chain uses TRBV20-1 and TRBJ2-3; D unresolved. V was cut by 1 base and J by 0 bases, with 11 bases left in between. In germline, CDR1 is DFQATT, CDR2 SNEGSKA (reference sequence). This CDR3 comprises 15 residues. The CDR3 sequence is CSARVGTSSTDTQYF. For the CDR3, the DNA is TGCAGTGCTAGAGTGGGCACTTCTAGCACAGATACGCAGTATTTT.

This chain uses TRBV14 with TRBJ1-1; D possibly corresponds to TRBD1 (6 bases). With 6 bases removed from V and 1 base from J, the gap between germline ends came to 9 bases. Germline loops: CDR1 SGHDN, CDR2 FVKESK. The CDR3 runs to 13 residues. CDR3 DNA sequence: TGTGCCAGCAGTAGGGGGACGAACACTGAAGCTTTCTTT. This sequence encodes CASSRGTNTEAFF.

J is TRBJ1-5 and V is TRBV6-4, with D hard to call. CDR1 MRHNA and CDR2 SNTAGT come from the germline V gene. The CDR3 contains 13 residues. The germline V and J ends were trimmed by 1 base and 4 bases, with 5 bases remaining between them. The CDR3 nucleotides are TGTGCCAGCAGTGACTGGCCAAATCAGCCCCAGCATTTT. Translated, it gives CASSDWPNQPQHF.

This clonotype is labeled as medium-sized. The chain couples TRBV5-6 to TRBJ1-1, with TRBD1 matching 8 bases. V was pared by 6 bases and J by 3 bases, with 4 bases of the junction left unmatched. The CDR3 covers 13 residues. Per germline, CDR1 SGHDT and CDR2 YYEEEE. In nucleotides, the CDR3 is TGTGCCAGCATGGGACAGGTCTACACTGAAGCTTTCTTT. It is translated as CASMGQVYTEAFF.

CDR3 in DNA: TGCGCCAGCAGCCTGCGGGTATTGGGGCTCTACGAGCAGTACTTC. It specifies CASSLRVLGLYEQYF. This sequence joins TRBV4-3 and TRBJ2-7; the D call may be TRBD1 or TRBD2 (5 bases each). Germline V gene sequence: CDR1 LGHNA, CDR2 YSLEER. The CDR3 consists of 15 residues. V dropped 4 bases and J dropped 3 bases, with 16 bases sitting between them.

This clonotype was observed a handful of times. Germline is not matched at one junction end, which may reflect a read error. The chain is built from TRBV20-1 and TRBJ1-4; D is perhaps TRBD1 (5 bases). Germline CDR1 and CDR2: DFQATT and SNEGSKA (reference sequence). This CDR3 is built from 12 residues. The CDR3 sequence: CSARGEGEKLFF. The CDR3 region has the DNA TGCAGTGCCAGAGGGGAAGGCGAAAAACTGTTTTTT.

This chain joins TRBV4-1 and TRBJ2-1; TRBD2 aligns across 13 bases. V trimming: 4 bases; J trimming: 10 bases; junction bases outside the gene matches: 7. The CDR3 is 15 residues long. Germline V gene sequence: CDR1 MGHRA, CDR2 YSYEKL. CDR3 coding DNA: TGCGCCAGCAGCCCCCTCGGACTAGCGGGAGAAGAGCAGTTCTTC. Translation gives CASSPLGLAGEEQFF.

The gene calls are TRBV28 and TRBJ2-1; 9 nucleotides agree with TRBD1. This CDR3 comprises 16 residues. Germline V gene sequence: CDR1 MDHEN, CDR2 SYDVKM. The V gene end was trimmed by 10 bases and the J gene end by 1 base; junction bases not matched to a gene: 11. DNA for the CDR3: TGTGCCACCGGTGGGACAGGGACTTTTTCCTACAATGAGCAGTTCTTC. It yields the protein CATGGTGTFSYNEQFF.

This CDR3 is CASSLVTGTSGRVANEQFF. DNA of the CDR3: TGTGCCAGCAGCCTAGTTACCGGGACTAGCGGGAGGGTCGCCAATGAGCAGTTCTTC. The chain has TRBV7-2 and TRBJ2-1; 16 bases match TRBD2. The length of the CDR3 is 19 residues. V lost 5 bases, J lost 6 bases, and 13 bases stayed unmatched. Germline V CDR1 and CDR2: SGHTA, FQGNSA.

A few counts support this clonotype. V usage is TRBV12-3 or TRBV12-4 and J usage is TRBJ1-2; D may be TRBD1 (5 bases). This CDR3 comprises 18 residues. The V gene lost 3 bases and the J gene lost 5 bases, with 25 bases spanning the gap. Here the CDR3 DNA reads TGTGCCAGCAGTTTTGACCCCGACCGACAGCCCCTATCATATGGCTACACCTTC. This translates into CASSFDPDRQPLSYGYTF.